This T cell receptor (beta chain) stems from a study of PD-1 blockade in classical Hodgkin lymphoma. Study background: The study gave patients nivolumab 3 mg/kg intravenously every 2 weeks.

Notes on the study in general: By C4D1 there was a significant rise in CD4+ TCR diversity but not in CD8+ TCR diversity. Complete responders' diversity at baseline resembled that of newly diagnosed patients.

Each of the patients experienced relapse following autologous stem cell transplantation, and their brentuximab vedotin exposure differed. Purification of CD4+ T cells from thawed PBMCs was performed via magnetic negative selection. Progressive disease, partial response or complete response was each patient's best response. TCRdb keeps only in-frame clones here, not all; method: immunoSEQ multiplex PCR. The sample has some 35,000 clones; approximately 90% are singletons. This clone was counted a single time. Antigen unknown. There are 15 residues in the CDR3. Trimming cost V 3 bases and J 2 bases, with 14 bases left between them. Germline-derived CDR1 and CDR2 are MNHEY and SMNVEV (reference sequence).

The chain employs TRBV27 and TRBJ2-7; D not resolved. The sequencing used CD4+ T cells from blood, collected at baseline. This clonotype was obtained from a human donor with classical Hodgkin lymphoma. The CDR3 reads CASSLGFADPYEQYF. The DNA of the CDR3 is TGTGCCAGCAGTTTGGGATTCGCTGACCCCTACGAGCAGTACTTC.